These T cell receptor beta chains were read from a single sample in a study of a mutant IDH1 vaccine in newly diagnosed glioma. The antigens of these receptors remain unknown. Clones were read by immunoSEQ multiplex PCR, and TCRdb kept only the in-frame ones, dropping some. The sample gives about 56,000 clones, approximately 87% of which show up once; 1.6% is in the top ten. The source material was PBMCs, sampled from a glioma patient whose treatment included an IDH1 peptide vaccine. These receptors originate from a man aged 35 to 55 with glioma. Both conserved end residues are part of each CDR3. D genes are given only for firm matches. Expanded clones are given a class, and other clones once, few, many or no size at all.

j_call v_call clone_size d_call cdr3_aa cdr3_nt
TRBJ2-3 TRBV29-1 - - CSVDHLEATDTQYF TGCAGCGTTGATCACTTGGAAGCGACAGATACGCAGTATTTT
TRBJ1-4 TRBV5-5 - - CASSLNWAGSGEKLFF TGTGCCAGCAGCTTGAATTGGGCAGGGTCGGGGGAAAAACTGTTTTTT
TRBJ1-1 TRBV6-1 once TRBD1 CASIPQVAGGTAFF TGTGCCAGCATCCCCCAAGTGGCAGGGGGCACTGCTTTCTTT
TRBJ2-5 TRBV5-1 once - CASSRQQETQYF TGCGCCAGCAGCCGACAGCAAGAGACCCAGTACTTC
TRBJ2-7 TRBV7-2 - - CASSEGGVLYEQYF TGTGCCAGCAGCGAGGGGGGAGTCCTTTACGAGCAGTACTTC
TRBJ2-7 TRBV4-1 - - CASSQVGGSWGYEQYF TGCGCCAGCAGCCAAGTGGGGGGAAGTTGGGGCTACGAGCAGTACTTC
TRBJ2-4 TRBV4-3 - TRBD1 CASSQFAGGDGNIQYF TGCGCCAGCAGCCAATTCGCAGGGGGCGATGGAAACATTCAGTACTTC
TRBJ2-7 TRBV6-5 once TRBD1 CASRLQGATYEQYF TGTGCCAGCAGACTACAGGGGGCTACCTACGAGCAGTACTTC
TRBJ2-3 TRBV18 - - CASLRYRGTDTQYF TGTGCCAGCTTACGCTATAGGGGCACAGATACGCAGTATTTT
TRBJ2-1 TRBV5-6 once - CASSLGSGNSEQFF TGTGCCAGCAGCTTGGGATCTGGGAACAGTGAGCAGTTCTTC
TRBJ2-2 TRBV9 - TRBD2 CASSVGLGYGELFF TGTGCCAGCAGCGTCGGACTAGGATACGGGGAGCTGTTTTTT
TRBJ1-2 TRBV15 - - CATSRDGGQSNYGYTF TGTGCCACCAGCAGAGATGGGGGGCAGAGTAACTATGGCTACACCTTC
TRBJ2-2 TRBV5-1 - - CASSIRGRKGGELFF TGCGCCAGCAGCATCAGAGGGCGGAAGGGCGGGGAGCTGTTTTTT
TRBJ1-4 TRBV19 - - CASMRAATNEKLFF TGTGCCAGTATGAGGGCTGCAACTAATGAAAAACTGTTTTTT
TRBJ2-3 TRBV13 once TRBD2 CASSLVSREGLGTDTQYF TGTGCCAGCAGCTTAGTCTCGCGGGAGGGATTGGGCACAGATACGCAGTATTTT
TRBJ1-2 TRBV29-1 - TRBD1 CSVEEYRQGFPGYTF TGCAGCGTTGAAGAGTATAGACAGGGGTTCCCTGGCTACACCTTC
TRBJ1-2 TRBV4-3 - - CASSLQSTGFSSGYTF TGCGCCAGCAGCCTCCAGTCTACAGGTTTCTCGTCTGGCTACACCTTC
TRBJ2-7 TRBV9 - - CASSPGLQGGREQYF TGTGCCAGCAGCCCAGGCCTACAAGGAGGGCGCGAGCAGTACTTC